These T cell receptor beta chains were read from a single sample in a study of OX40 agonist ivuxolimab in advanced cancers. Generated by immunoSEQ multiplex PCR, the TCRdb table keeps only in-frame clones and is missing some. There are some 110,000 clones in the sample; about nine tenths occur only once, and approximately 0.49% lies in the top ten. The sequenced sample was CD4+ or CD8+ T cells sorted from blood, obtained in a trial of the OX40 agonist ivuxolimab. These receptors all stem from an adult with an advanced solid tumor such as melanoma, head and neck, liver or kidney cancer. The CDR3 runs from the conserved cysteine through the conserved F or W. D genes are given only for firm matches. Size is stated for part of the rows, as once, few or many counts, or as a class when the clone is expanded.

TGTGCCTGGAAGAAAGGGGCTGGAAACACCATATATTTT	CAWKKGAGNTIYF	.	.	13	TRBJ1-3	TRBV30
TGTGCCAGCAGCTTATATAGGGTGACCGGGGTGCTCTATGGCTACACCTTC	CASSLYRVTGVLYGYTF	.	.	17	TRBJ1-2	TRBV7-9
TGCGCCAGCAGGGAGGGGCCATCCACAGATACGCAGTATTTT	CASREGPSTDTQYF	.	.	14	TRBJ2-3	TRBV5-1
TGTGCCAGCAGCTTATCTAGCGGGGGGCTTAAAGATACGCAGTATTTT	CASSLSSGGLKDTQYF	.	TRBD2	16	TRBJ2-3	TRBV7-9
TGCGCCAGCAGCTTGGGTACAGCTTCTAGCACAGATACGCAGTATTTT	CASSLGTASSTDTQYF	.	.	16	TRBJ2-3	TRBV5-1
TGTGCCAGCAGTGGGAACAGGGGCGTAGGAGCTTTCTTT	CASSGNRGVGAFF	.	TRBD1	13	TRBJ1-1	TRBV6-1
TGTGCCAGCAGCTCGGGGGGTATGAACACCGGGGAGCTGTTTTTT	CASSSGGMNTGELFF	.	TRBD2	15	TRBJ2-2	TRBV11-1
TGTGCCAGCAGCCCTCCCGGACTAGCGGGAGCCTACGAGCAGTACTTC	CASSPPGLAGAYEQYF	.	TRBD2	16	TRBJ2-7	TRBV7-2
TGTGCCAGCAGCTTAGGGAGAGCAGGGGATGTTGAAGCTTTCTTT	CASSLGRAGDVEAFF	.	.	15	TRBJ1-1	TRBV7-9
TGCGCCAGCAGCTATCAGGGAAACCACAATGAGCAGTTCTTC	CASSYQGNHNEQFF	few	.	14	TRBJ2-1	TRBV5-1
TGTGCCAGCAGCTCCTTGGCCAGACGATACGAGCAGTACTTC	CASSSLARRYEQYF	.	.	14	TRBJ2-7	TRBV7-9
TGTGCCAGCAGCTTGTACTGGGACTCAGATACGCAGTATTTT	CASSLYWDSDTQYF	.	.	14	TRBJ2-3	TRBV14
TGTGCCAGCAGCTTAGCGATCGGAGGACTAGAAGCTTTCTTT	CASSLAIGGLEAFF	.	.	14	TRBJ1-1	TRBV7-2
TGTGCCAGCAGTGGAGAGAATAAGGGGTCGAACTATGGCTACACCTTC	CASSGENKGSNYGYTF	.	.	16	TRBJ1-2	TRBV25-1
TGCGCCAGCAGCTTATGGGTAGCTAACTATGGCTACACCTTC	CASSLWVANYGYTF	.	.	14	TRBJ1-2	TRBV4-3
TGTGCCAGCTCACCATCGTCCATCAATAGCAATCAGCCCCAGCATTTT	CASSPSSINSNQPQHF	.	.	16	TRBJ1-5	TRBV18
TGTGCCAGTAGTCCTGAGGGTGAAAACATTCAGTACTTC	CASSPEGENIQYF	.	.	13	TRBJ2-4	TRBV19
TGTGCCAGCAGCTTAGGGGGACAGGGGGCTAACGAGCAGTACTTC	CASSLGGQGANEQYF	.	TRBD1	15	TRBJ2-7	TRBV7-2
TGCAGTGGAGGTAGCGATACGCAGTATTTT	CSGGSDTQYF	.	.	10	TRBJ2-3	TRBV20-1
TGTGCCATCAGCCCCCTCGGACAAGAAGAGACCCAGTACTTC	CAISPLGQEETQYF	.	.	14	TRBJ2-5	TRBV10-3
TGTGCCATCAGGACCCCGGACACTGAAGCTTTCTTT	CAIRTPDTEAFF	.	.	12	TRBJ1-1	TRBV10-3
TGTGCCAGCTGCTGCCCGGGGGCGCTTGAGACCCAGTACTTC	CASCCPGALETQYF	.	.	14	TRBJ2-5	TRBV28